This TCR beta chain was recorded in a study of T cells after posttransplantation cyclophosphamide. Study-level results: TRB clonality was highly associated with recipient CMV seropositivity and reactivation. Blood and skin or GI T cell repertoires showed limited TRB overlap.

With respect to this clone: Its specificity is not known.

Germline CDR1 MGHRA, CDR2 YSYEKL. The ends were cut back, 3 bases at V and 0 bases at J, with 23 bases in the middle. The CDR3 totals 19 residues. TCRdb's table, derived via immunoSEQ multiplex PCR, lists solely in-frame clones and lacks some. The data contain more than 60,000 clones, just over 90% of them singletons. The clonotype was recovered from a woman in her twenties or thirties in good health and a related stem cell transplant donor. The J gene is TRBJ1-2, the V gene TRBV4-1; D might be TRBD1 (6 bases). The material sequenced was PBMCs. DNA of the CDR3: TGCGCCAGCAGCCAGAGGACACATCAGGGGTCTACTACTAACTATGGCTACACCTTC. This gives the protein CASSQRTHQGSTTNYGYTF.